What follows are 29 T cell receptor beta chains derived from one specimen sequenced in a study of T cells after yellow fever vaccination. In TCRdb, the 5' RACE reads were re-called with MiXCR into one record per CDR3 protein. The table includes hundreds of thousands of distinct CDR3 sequences, about 13% detected once. Sequenced here: PBMCs, sampled on the day of the yellow fever booster vaccination. The receptors stem from a man aged 30 to 45 who received the YFV17D yellow fever vaccine.

The V call is TRBV25-1, the J call TRBJ1-3, with a weak D call TRBD1 (5 bases). The CDR3 runs 13 residues. Germline V gene sequence: CDR1 MGHDK, CDR2 SYGVNS. Trimming removed 2 bases from V and 4 bases from J, with 6 bases in between. The DNA of the CDR3 is TGTGCCAGCAGTGAACCAGGGGGAAACACCATATATTTT. It encodes CASSEPGGNTIYF.

This chain links TRBV5-1 with TRBJ2-7; D remains unclear. CDR3 length: 16 residues. Germline V gene lookup returns CDR1 SGHRS and CDR2 YFSETQ. V was shortened by 5 bases and J by 2 bases, with 20 bases between the two germline ends. CDR3 sequence reads: CASRPSRLTDPYEQYF. The CDR3 coding sequence is TGCGCCAGCAGGCCATCCCGGCTGACCGATCCCTACGAGCAGTACTTC. Filled out from reference TRBV5-1 and TRBJ2-7, the complete variable domain reads KAGVTQTPRYLIKTRGQQVTLSCSPISGHRSVSWYQQTPGQGLQFLFEYFSETQRNKGNFPGRFSGRQFSNSRSEMNVSTLELGDSALYLCASRPSRLTDPYEQYFGPGTRLTVT.

The sample holds many counts of this clonotype. The V and J genes are TRBV6-2 or TRBV6-3 and TRBJ2-1; possible D gene TRBD1, 6 bases. With 7 bases removed from V and 15 bases from J, the gap between germline ends came to 16 bases. CDR1 and CDR2 (germline): MNHEY, SVGEGT. The length of the CDR3 is 11 residues. The DNA for the CDR3 is TGTGCCAGCACACAGGGCATGAATCGGTTCTTC. Its protein is CASTQGMNRFF.

This chain uses TRBV12-3 or TRBV12-4 with TRBJ2-2; D is possibly TRBD1 (5 bases). The CDR3 spans 17 residues. Trimming cost V 2 bases and J 3 bases, with 16 bases left between them. In DNA form, the CDR3 reads TGTGCCAGCAGTTTAATTTCCAGGGTATGGGACACCGGGGAGCTGTTTTTT. Protein: CASSLISRVWDTGELFF.

This clonotype was seen more than once but under ten times. The gene calls are TRBV3-1 and TRBJ1-2; D might be TRBD1 (5 bases). The germline V gene encodes CDR1 LGHDT and CDR2 YNNKEL (reference sequence). The germline V and J ends were trimmed by 2 bases and 6 bases, with 19 bases remaining between them. This CDR3 region has 16 residues. Written as DNA, the CDR3 is TGTGCCAGCAGCCAACTTGCCGCCGGGCGAGGGGATGGCTACACCTTC. Its protein is CASSQLAAGRGDGYTF.

This clonotype was observed a few times. V usage is TRBV13 and J usage is TRBJ1-1, with 8 bases fitting TRBD1. The CDR3 consists of 16 residues. With V trimmed by 5 bases and J by 5 bases, 13 bases remained unmatched. Germline CDR1 is PRHDT and CDR2 is FYEKMQ (reference sequence). The CDR3 DNA sequence: TGTGCCAGCAGCACCGGGACAGGTGTCACGGAAACTGAAGCTTTCTTT. It codes for CASSTGTGVTETEAFF.

The rearrangement uses TRBV10-1 and TRBJ2-1; the match to TRBD2 covers 8 bases. Unmatched junction bases numbered 4, after V lost 0 bases and J lost 0 bases. Germline V gene data show CDR1 as WNHNN and CDR2 as SYGVQD (reference sequence). CDR3 size: 17 residues. The CDR3: CASSESPSGGSYNEQFF. CDR3 DNA sequence: TGCGCCAGCAGTGAGTCGCCCAGCGGGGGCTCCTACAATGAGCAGTTCTTC.

CDR3 region: CAWRAYNEQFF. The CDR3 nucleotides read TGTGCCTGGAGGGCCTACAATGAGCAGTTCTTC. This sequence joins TRBV30 and TRBJ2-1; D is uncertain. The CDR3 consists of 11 residues. CDR1 is GTSNPN and CDR2 is SVGIG in the germline V gene (reference sequence). The V gene lost 3 bases and the J gene lost 2 bases, with 2 bases spanning the gap.

This clonotype was seen more than once but under ten times. The rearrangement uses TRBV20-1 and TRBJ1-5; no firm D call. The CDR3 has 15 amino acids. CDR1 and CDR2 from the germline V gene are DFQATT and SNEGSKA (reference sequence). Trimming shortened V by 0 bases and J by 1 base, and 10 bases separated the two germline ends. The CDR3 DNA reads as TGCAGTGCTAGAGATCCCAGACGAAGCAATCAGCCCCAGCATTTT. Translated: CSARDPRRSNQPQHF.

V gene TRBV28 combines with J gene TRBJ2-1; D not certain. The CDR3 runs to 12 residues. Trimming took off 10 bases at V and 4 bases at J, with 11 bases between the two ends. The V gene's germline CDR1 is MDHEN and CDR2 SYDVKM. The CDR3 DNA reads TGTGCCACGGCCGTGGGGTACAATGAGCAGTTCTTC. This encodes CATAVGYNEQFF.

V usage is TRBV20-1 and J usage is TRBJ1-4, with unresolved D. From germline, CDR1 is DFQATT and CDR2 SNEGSKA (reference sequence). The CDR3 covers 14 residues. Trimming cost V 4 bases and J 3 bases, with 12 bases left between them. This CDR3 reads CSAISRSSNEKLFF. The CDR3 DNA reads TGCAGTGCTATCTCAAGGAGTTCTAATGAAAAACTGTTTTTT.

V gene TRBV18 combines with J gene TRBJ2-1; the match to TRBD2 covers 9 bases. V lost 5 bases to trimming and J lost 5 bases; unmatched junction nucleotides: 7. The CDR3 has 15 residues. The germline V gene has CDR1 KGHSH and CDR2 LQKENI. CDR3 region: CASSASGLANNEQFF. As DNA, the CDR3 is TGTGCCAGCTCAGCCTCGGGACTAGCCAACAATGAGCAGTTCTTC.

This clonotype was recorded a few times. CDR3 in DNA: TGTGCCAGCTCACCACCCACGGGGGGCCGGGTTTACGAGCAGTACTTC. It translates to CASSPPTGGRVYEQYF. The rearrangement links TRBV18 to TRBJ2-7, with D perhaps TRBD2 (7 bases). The CDR3 is 16 amino acids. Trimming shortened V by 0 bases and J by 4 bases, and 16 bases separated the two germline ends. Germline CDR1 reads KGHSH; CDR2 reads LQKENI.

The chain uses TRBV18 and TRBJ2-7; 8 nucleotides match TRBD2. This CDR3 is 16 amino acids long. V was clipped by 8 bases and J by 3 bases; unmatched bases: 15. Germline CDR1 reads KGHSH; CDR2 reads LQKENI. CDR3 sequence (DNA): TGTGCCAGCACGATAGACGCCGGGACTAGAGTCTACGAGCAGTACTTC. Translating gives CASTIDAGTRVYEQYF.

The chain carries TRBV7-2 and TRBJ2-2; 7 bases are a match to TRBD2. After removal of 0 bases from V and 7 bases from J, the junction contained 11 bases not matched to a gene. The germline gives CDR1 SGHTA, CDR2 FQGNSA. The CDR3 has 17 residues. The chain's CDR3 is CASSLATGTNRNGELFF. CDR3 sequence (DNA): TGTGCCAGCAGCTTAGCAACCGGGACTAACAGGAACGGGGAGCTGTTTTTT. Using reference TRBV7-2 and TRBJ2-2 for the parts outside the CDR3, the full variable domain is GAGVSQSPSNKVTEKGKDVELRCDPISGHTALYWYRQSLGQGLEFLIYFQGNSAPDKSGLPSDRFSAERTGGSVSTLTIQRTQQEDSAVYLCASSLATGTNRNGELFFGEGSRLTVL.

This clonotype turned up a few times. The J gene is TRBJ2-6, the V gene TRBV5-1; weak D call: TRBD1 (6 bases). Germline V lookup: CDR1 SGHRS, CDR2 YFSETQ. The CDR3 has 17 residues. The V gene lost 4 bases and the J gene lost 1 base, with 15 bases spanning the gap. The DNA of the CDR3 is TGCGCCAGCAGCGACGGGACAAATCCTTCTGGGGCCAACGTCCTGACTTTC. It yields the protein CASSDGTNPSGANVLTF. Complete variable domain (other parts from reference TRBV5-1 and TRBJ2-6): KAGVTQTPRYLIKTRGQQVTLSCSPISGHRSVSWYQQTPGQGLQFLFEYFSETQRNKGNFPGRFSGRQFSNSRSEMNVSTLELGDSALYLCASSDGTNPSGANVLTFGAGSRLTVL.

Only a few counts were recorded for this clonotype. The genes are TRBV5-6 and TRBJ2-1; D may be TRBD1 or TRBD2 (6 bases each). The CDR3 runs to 16 residues. CDR1 is SGHDT, CDR2 YYEEEE, per germline. Trimming cost V 4 bases and J 6 bases, with 20 bases left between them. The CDR3 bases are TGTGCCAGCAGCCTCCTCGGGGGCACTGACTCCAATGAGCAGTTCTTC. Its translation is CASSLLGGTDSNEQFF.

This chain links TRBV7-8 with TRBJ2-5; no reliable D call. CDR1 and CDR2 (germline): SGHVS, FQNEAQ. The CDR3 length is 13 residues. V was pared by 5 bases and J by 5 bases, with 12 bases between. CDR3 nucleotides: TGTGCCAGCAGCCGATTTGGTCTGGAGACCCAGTACTTC. It translates to CASSRFGLETQYF.

This clonotype came up many times. The J gene is TRBJ2-7, the V gene TRBV20-1; D remains ambiguous. V gave up 3 bases and J gave up 3 bases, with 9 bases separating them. The CDR3 is 12 amino acids. Germline CDR1 is DFQATT and CDR2 is SNEGSKA (reference sequence). In DNA, the CDR3 is TGCAGTGCTAGCCCAACACGCTACGAGCAGTACTTC. It translates to CSASPTRYEQYF.

This clonotype has just a few counts. The chain employs TRBV5-4 and TRBJ2-7, with 13 positions matching TRBD2. The ends lost 4 bases at V and 3 bases at J; junction bases unmatched: 7. The CDR3 sequence is 16 residues long. Germline values: CDR1 SGHNT, CDR2 YYREEE (reference sequence). CDR3 loop: CASSQDGTSGNYEQYF. The CDR3, as DNA: TGTGCCAGCAGCCAGGACGGGACTAGCGGGAACTACGAGCAGTACTTC.

This clonotype was counted between two and nine times. The chain links TRBV5-6 to TRBJ2-7, with D possibly TRBD2 on 6 matching bases. The V gene lost 6 bases and the J gene lost 6 bases, with 13 bases spanning the gap. Germline V gene sequence: CDR1 SGHDT, CDR2 YYEEEE. The CDR3 spans 12 residues. CDR3 nucleotides: TGTGCCAGCACACGGATGGGGGGCGAGCAGTACTTC. Its protein product is CASTRMGGEQYF.

This clonotype was observed many times. CDR3 protein: CASSEPRTTGGRTSYVNEQFF. For the CDR3, the DNA is TGTGCCAGCAGTGAGCCCCGAACAACAGGGGGCCGAACTAGCTACGTTAATGAGCAGTTCTTC. This rearrangement joins TRBV2 to TRBJ2-1; TRBD1 matches 9 bases. V lost 3 bases, J lost 7 bases, and 25 bases stayed unmatched. Per the germline V gene, CDR1 is SNHLY and CDR2 is FYNNEI. There are 21 residues in the CDR3.

This clonotype has a handful of counts. J is TRBJ1-4 and V is TRBV10-3; the D is unclear. CDR3 length equals 13 residues. Germline assignment: CDR1 ENHRY and CDR2 SYGVKD. V dropped 2 bases and J dropped 2 bases, with 3 bases sitting between them. The CDR3: CAISEGTNEKLFF. DNA of the CDR3: TGTGCCATCAGTGAGGGTACTAATGAAAAACTGTTTTTT.

This clonotype was seen a handful of times. J is TRBJ2-1 and V is TRBV19, with D perhaps matching TRBD2 (5 bases). Trimming took off 7 bases at V and 3 bases at J, with 13 bases between the two ends. The germline gives CDR1 LNHDA, CDR2 SQIVND (reference sequence). The CDR3 spans 14 residues. The CDR3 nucleotides read TGTGCCAGTAAGAGACTACCCCACTACAATGAGCAGTTCTTC. Its translation is CASKRLPHYNEQFF.

V gene TRBV2 combines with J gene TRBJ2-7, with 11 bases matching TRBD1. Germline trimming cut 4 bases from V and 6 bases from J; bases unmatched to any gene: 8. The length of the CDR3 is 15 residues. Germline lookup yields CDR1 SNHLY and CDR2 FYNNEI. CDR3 coding DNA: TGTGCCAGCAGTGTCGGCCCCGGACAGGGGGCCGAGCAGTACTTC. Protein: CASSVGPGQGAEQYF.

This clonotype was counted a few times. The chain joins TRBV11-1 to TRBJ1-1; D gene uncertain. From germline, CDR1 is SGHAT and CDR2 FQDESV (reference sequence). The CDR3 totals 18 residues. The ends were cut back, 1 base at V and 0 bases at J, with 18 bases in the middle. As DNA, the CDR3 is TGTGCCAGCAGCTTAGGTAACAGAGGATCGACCATGAACACTGAAGCTTTCTTT. Amino acid sequence: CASSLGNRGSTMNTEAFF.

The chain combines TRBV28 with TRBJ2-7; the D call may be TRBD1 or TRBD2 (5 bases each). The CDR3 length is 14 residues. Germline lookup yields CDR1 MDHEN and CDR2 SYDVKM. V lost 2 bases, J lost 3 bases, and 11 bases lay in between. The CDR3 region has the DNA TGTGCCAGCAGTTTAGAGGGGCGGTACTACGAGCAGTACTTC. It specifies CASSLEGRYYEQYF.

V is TRBV7-7 and J is TRBJ2-1, with TRBD2 identical over 8 bases. The CDR3 is made up of 16 amino acids. The germline V gene has CDR1 SSHAT and CDR2 FNYEAQ (reference sequence). V lost 5 bases to trimming and J lost 0 bases; unmatched junction nucleotides: 6. The DNA for the CDR3 is TGTGCCAGCAGCAGAAGCGGGAGAAGCTCCTACAATGAGCAGTTCTTC. Encoded protein: CASSRSGRSSYNEQFF.

This clonotype was picked up a small number of times. CDR3 in DNA: TGTGCCACCAGTGGAGGGTCGTCCGACCCGGGGGCTGAGCAGTTCTTC. It yields the protein CATSGGSSDPGAEQFF. The chain joins TRBV24-1 to TRBJ2-1; the D call may be TRBD1 or TRBD2 (6 bases each). V shed 5 bases and J shed 9 bases, with 22 bases lying between them. This CDR3 region has 16 residues. Per the germline V gene, CDR1 is KGHDR and CDR2 is SFDVKD.